This TCR beta chain was identified in a study of T cell repertoires in cytomegalovirus infection. Study background: Selected CMV epitopes included recently identified HLA-C-restricted ones as well as well-studied HLA-B-restricted ones. Matching HLA type and CMV infection were both indicated by public TCR beta signatures. Study observations and caveats: Of the TCR beta families, the public ones yielded a cumulative frequency that identified carriers of CMV plus the relevant HLA. HLA-C-restricted CMV-specific TCR beta clonotypes prevailed in the ex vivo response.

A note on this clonotype: Its specificity is not known.

CDR3 length: 15 amino acids. V was clipped by 5 bases and J by 4 bases; unmatched bases: 7. From germline, CDR1 is SGHVT and CDR2 SQSDAQ. Via MiXCR, TCRdb re-called the reads, giving one row per CDR3 protein. This sample has about 85,000 distinct CDR3 sequences, with under 55% found just once. The sequences come from CD8+ T cells from cultured PBMCs, collected from culture after CMV antigen stimulation. This sequence originates from a human donor in good health (CMV status not recorded). Some clones in this sample may be carry-over from other donors' samples. The chain joins TRBV7-4 to TRBJ2-1, with 8 bases that match TRBD2. The CDR3 nucleotides read TGTGCCAGCAGCCCCGGGGGGGCTTCGTACAATGAGCAGTTCTTC. This encodes CASSPGGASYNEQFF.